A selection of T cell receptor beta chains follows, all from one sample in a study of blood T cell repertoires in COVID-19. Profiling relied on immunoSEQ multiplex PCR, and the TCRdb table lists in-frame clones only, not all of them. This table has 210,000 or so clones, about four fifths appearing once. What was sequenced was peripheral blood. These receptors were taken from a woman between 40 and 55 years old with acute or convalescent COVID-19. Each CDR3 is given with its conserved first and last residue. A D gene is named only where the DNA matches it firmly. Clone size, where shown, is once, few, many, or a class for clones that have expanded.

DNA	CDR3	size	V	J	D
TGTGCCAGCTCACCGACAGGGACAGATACGCAGTATTTT	CASSPTGTDTQYF	NA	TRBV18	TRBJ2-3	TRBD1
TGTGCCAGCAGCCACGGGGCCAGCGGGAGTTACGGGCTCTTC	CASSHGASGSYGLF	NA	TRBV6-2/TRBV6-3	TRBJ2-1	TRBD2
TGCGCCAGCACCTACCCCTCCGGACAGTCCTACAATGAGCAGTTCTTC	CASTYPSGQSYNEQFF	NA	TRBV10-2	TRBJ2-1	NA
TGTGCCAACAAGAAGCGGGGCGGCTACACCTTC	CANKKRGGYTF	once	TRBV19	TRBJ1-2	NA
TGTGCCAGCAGCGCCGACAGGGCGACCGAGCAGTACTTC	CASSADRATEQYF	few	TRBV9	TRBJ2-7	TRBD1
TGTGCCAGCAGCTCTAGGCGACAGGGGAGCCAGATATTGAACACTGAAGCTTTCTTT	CASSSRRQGSQILNTEAFF	NA	TRBV11-2	TRBJ1-1	TRBD1
TGTGCCTGGGCTAGTTCCACCTACAATGAGCAGTTCTTC	CAWASSTYNEQFF	NA	TRBV30	TRBJ2-1	NA
TGTGCCAGCAGCCCCAGGACAGGAGGCACAGATACGCAGTATTTT	CASSPRTGGTDTQYF	once	TRBV2	TRBJ2-3	TRBD1
TGCAGTGGTCTAAGCACAGATACGCAGTATTTT	CSGLSTDTQYF	once	TRBV20-1	TRBJ2-3	NA
TGTGCCAGCAGTCTAGCGGGGTCAGATACGCAGTATTTT	CASSLAGSDTQYF	NA	TRBV2	TRBJ2-3	TRBD2
TGTGCCAGCAGCAAAGCCGGTCGAAGCAGGTCCGAGCAGTACTTC	CASSKAGRSRSEQYF	once	TRBV21-1	TRBJ2-7	NA
TGTGCCAGCAGCGGCTCTAGCGGGGGCCTGACCCAGTACTTC	CASSGSSGGLTQYF	NA	TRBV5-4	TRBJ2-5	TRBD2
TGTGCCAGCAGTGAAGCGGGGACAGGTGGCGGAAGAAACACCATATATTTT	CASSEAGTGGGRNTIYF	NA	TRBV6-1	TRBJ1-3	TRBD1
TGTGCCAGCACCTACTATCTGGGGAACAGGCTTGCTATCGCTGGAAACACCATATATTTT	CASTYYLGNRLAIAGNTIYF	NA	TRBV7-7	TRBJ1-3	NA